A single T cell receptor (beta chain) is shown here with its context. Adults between about 18 and 89 years of age took part from about 24 US areas. Germline V gene data show CDR1 as SGHRS and CDR2 as YFSETQ. The CDR3 consists of 14 residues. Between the trimmed V and J ends, which lost 4 bases and 0 bases, there was a span of 10 bases. The sample comes from a study of blood T cell repertoires in COVID-19. Study-level information: Donors in the United States, Italy and Spain gave samples during acute or convalescent COVID-19.

Per the original methods: Counts of nucleated cells, estimated from reference gene primer amplification, were obtained. Here immunoSEQ multiplex PCR was the method, and the copy in TCRdb shows in-frame clones only, minus some. The V and J calls and clone size come from that table; D and trimming were worked out from the DNA. The table shows around 150,000 clones, with over 70% occurring only once. Material for sequencing was PBMCs or T cells enriched from blood (not recorded which). The chain combines TRBV5-1 with TRBJ2-5; D remains unclear. The receptor's source is a woman between 55 and 75 years old who had recovered from COVID-19. The CDR3 sequence: CASSLLINQETQYF. CDR3 DNA: TGCGCCAGCAGCCTATTGATAAACCAAGAGACCCAGTACTTC.